This T cell receptor beta chain was sequenced for a study of spatial heterogeneity in lung cancer. The time point was: sample taken at primary tumor resection. Whole RNA, isolated from tumor, nontumor lung or frozen PBMC, was sequenced without prior sorting. Untreated early-stage non-small cell lung cancer patients, approximately 79 in total, were the donors. TCRdb reanalysed the 5' RACE reads using MiXCR and keeps one entry per CDR3 protein. The sample contains roughly 36,000 distinct CDR3 sequences, under 7% of which appear only once. The CDR3 sequence is 13 residues long. V was pared by 6 bases and J by 9 bases, with 14 bases between. The table lists this clonotype with many counts.

The chain links TRBV12-3 or TRBV12-4 to TRBJ2-2, with D perhaps TRBD1 or TRBD2 (7 bases each). The sequence came from a male donor with early-stage non-small cell lung cancer. The sample consisted of PBMCs, taken at surgery. The CDR3 loop reads CASSRGGGRELFF. In nucleotides, the CDR3 is TGTGCCAGCAGCCGGGGAGGGGGCCGGGAGCTGTTTTTT.